This TCR beta chain was found in a study of T cell responses to AZD1222 COVID-19 vaccine. Study observations and caveats: Researchers report vaccine-associated CD4 TCRs spanning spike, with dominance at 160-218 and 743-854. Only five or six individuals given AZD1222 were seropositive at baseline. Unmutated variant regions reportedly attract nearly half of all spike-specific TCRs. Vaccination with two AZD1222 doses was followed by a rise in Spike-specific TCR breadth and depth.

This CDR3 has 14 residues. Looked up from germline, CDR1 is MNHNS and CDR2 is SASEGT. V lost 3 bases, J lost 4 bases, and 5 bases stayed unmatched. TCRdb keeps only in-frame clones here, not all; method: immunoSEQ multiplex PCR. Of approximately 130,000 clones listed, 80% to 90% were seen once; the top ten hold roughly 10%. This clone was recorded only once. Its antigen is currently unknown. The sequence came from an adult in good health. The source material was peripheral blood, sampled on day 0 of MenACWY control vaccination. The rearrangement uses TRBV6-1 and TRBJ2-7; 8 positions match TRBD1. The CDR3, as DNA: TGTGCCAGCAGTGATTCAGGGGGCTGGTACGAGCAGTACTTC. This codes for CASSDSGGWYEQYF.